A selection of T cell receptor beta chains follows, all from one sample in a study of T cell repertoires in cytomegalovirus infection. TCRdb recomputed calls from the reads with MiXCR, one row per CDR3 protein. The sample lists about 240,000 distinct CDR3 sequences, 12% seen once, with 1.5% to 2% in the top ten. Sequenced input: PBMCs. Source of these receptors: a human donor in good health (CMV status not recorded). Some clones in this sample may be carry-over from other donors' samples. The CDR3 runs from the conserved cysteine through the conserved F or W. The D gene is left open where the match is weak. A row's size may be missing; if present it is once, few, many or a size class.

J gene | D gene | V gene | clone size | CDR3 protein | CDR3 DNA
TRBJ2-7 | TRBD2 | TRBV6-5 | NA | CASRQRGGTYEQYF | TGTGCCAGCAGGCAACGGGGGGGCACCTACGAGCAGTACTTC
TRBJ2-1 | NA | TRBV20-1 | many | CSARDGERQFF | TGCAGTGCTAGAGATGGCGAACGGCAGTTCTTC
TRBJ1-2 | NA | TRBV30 | NA | CAWSVVGWNYGYTF | TGTGCCTGGAGTGTAGTAGGGTGGAACTATGGCTACACCTTC
TRBJ2-7 | TRBD2 | TRBV28 | many | CASSKAGYGYEQYF | TGTGCCAGCAGTAAAGCGGGATACGGCTACGAGCAGTACTTC
TRBJ1-2 | NA | TRBV7-8 | many | CASSLSPRVRNGYTF | TGTGCCAGCAGCCTATCCCCTCGGGTGAGGAATGGCTACACCTTC
TRBJ1-1 | NA | TRBV12-3/TRBV12-4 | NA | CASSSHREGWNTEAFF | TGTGCCAGCAGTTCGCACAGGGAAGGCTGGAACACTGAAGCTTTCTTT
TRBJ2-1 | TRBD2 | TRBV5-1 | many | CASSAGLAEGGGGEQFF | TGCGCCAGCAGCGCAGGACTAGCGGAGGGGGGCGGGGGTGAGCAGTTCTTC
TRBJ2-6 | NA | TRBV7-9 | many | CASSQPRGRFGANVLTF | TGTGCCAGCAGCCAACCGCGGGGGCGTTTTGGGGCCAACGTCCTGACTTTC
TRBJ2-2 | TRBD1 | TRBV7-8 | many | CASRPRGQGSVTGELFF | TGTGCCAGCAGACCAAGGGGACAGGGGTCGGTCACCGGGGAGCTGTTTTTT
TRBJ2-1 | NA | TRBV20-1 | NA | CSAREGFSEQFF | TGCAGTGCTAGAGAGGGGTTTTCTGAGCAGTTCTTC
TRBJ1-5 | TRBD1 | TRBV19 | NA | CASRLQDRASSNQPQHF | TGTGCCAGTAGACTCCAGGACAGGGCCTCTAGCAATCAGCCCCAGCATTTT
TRBJ1-1 | TRBD1 | TRBV7-2 | many | CASSSDRGQPNTEAFF | TGTGCCAGCAGCTCCGACAGGGGCCAACCGAACACTGAAGCTTTCTTT
TRBJ2-4 | TRBD2 | TRBV3-1 | NA | CASSQRASGLAGRYIQYF | TGTGCCAGCAGCCAACGAGCCTCGGGACTAGCGGGAAGGTACATTCAGTACTTC
TRBJ2-2 | NA | TRBV20-1 | NA | CSARDAGRGTGELFF | TGCAGTGCTAGAGACGCAGGGCGCGGGACCGGGGAGCTGTTTTTT
TRBJ1-2 | NA | TRBV6-2/TRBV6-3 | many | CASRLAVGGYTF | TGTGCCAGCAGGCTTGCGGTGGGCGGCTACACCTTC
TRBJ1-2 | TRBD1 | TRBV28 | many | CASSPVEWDRAPGYTF | TGTGCCAGCAGTCCTGTTGAATGGGACAGGGCTCCGGGCTACACCTTC
TRBJ1-2 | NA | TRBV7-2 | many | CASSLVAGEGGYTF | TGTGCCAGCAGCTTAGTGGCCGGGGAGGGGGGCTACACCTTC
TRBJ2-3 | NA | TRBV18 | many | CASSQRQVSTDTQYF | TGTGCCAGCTCACAACGACAGGTGAGCACAGATACGCAGTATTTT
TRBJ1-1 | NA | TRBV7-9 | NA | CASSVAGTEAFF | TGTGCCAGCAGTGTCGCGGGGACTGAAGCTTTCTTT
TRBJ2-3 | TRBD2 | TRBV28 | many | CATLPGLAGADTQYF | TGTGCCACCTTACCGGGACTAGCGGGAGCAGATACGCAGTATTTT
TRBJ2-1 | TRBD2 | TRBV5-1 | NA | CASNPGLAVMGGYYNEQFF | TGCGCCAGCAACCCGGGACTAGCGGTTATGGGAGGGTACTACAATGAGCAGTTCTTC
TRBJ2-3 | TRBD2 | TRBV28 | few | CASQREVTDTQYF | TGTGCCAGCCAGCGGGAAGTCACAGATACGCAGTATTTT
TRBJ2-2 | NA | TRBV29-1 | many | CSVEGSLTGELFF | TGCAGCGTTGAGGGTAGCCTCACCGGGGAGCTGTTTTTT
TRBJ2-2 | TRBD1 | TRBV20-1 | many | CSARDFRQGSTGELFF | TGCAGTGCTAGAGATTTCAGACAGGGTAGCACCGGGGAGCTGTTTTTT
TRBJ1-1 | NA | TRBV19 | many | CASREGTHTEAFF | TGTGCCAGTAGAGAAGGCACACACACTGAAGCTTTCTTT
TRBJ2-5 | TRBD2 | TRBV4-1 | few | CASSQEGLAEGGETQYF | TGCGCCAGCAGCCAAGAAGGACTAGCGGAGGGAGGGGAGACCCAGTACTTC
TRBJ1-1 | NA | TRBV27 | NA | CASSLAGTRRTEAFF | TGTGCCAGCAGTCTGGCCGGGACGCGAAGGACTGAAGCTTTCTTT
TRBJ2-3 | NA | TRBV7-9 | many | CASSLALPTDTQYF | TGTGCCAGCAGCTTAGCTCTCCCCACAGATACGCAGTATTTT
TRBJ2-5 | NA | TRBV23-1 | NA | CASSQSRQATETQYF | TGCGCCAGCAGTCAATCGAGACAGGCGACAGAGACCCAGTACTTC
TRBJ2-3 | TRBD1 | TRBV10-3 | NA | CAIRGGPSTDTQYF | TGTGCCATCAGAGGGGGCCCTAGCACAGATACGCAGTATTTT
TRBJ2-5 | TRBD1 | TRBV6-1 | many | CASGTGGIEGQETQYF | TGTGCCAGCGGGACAGGGGGGATTGAAGGCCAAGAGACCCAGTACTTC
TRBJ1-6 | NA | TRBV2 | NA | CASGENTPGNSPLHF | TGTGCCAGCGGGGAGAATACCCCCGGTAATTCACCCCTCCACTTT
TRBJ2-1 | NA | TRBV7-8 | many | CASSSRLDEQFF | TGTGCCAGCAGCTCGCGATTGGATGAGCAGTTCTTC
TRBJ2-1 | NA | TRBV12-5 | NA | CASGTASYNEQFF | TGTGCTAGTGGGACCGCATCCTACAATGAGCAGTTCTTC
TRBJ1-1 | NA | TRBV7-2 | many | CASSLIGGSEAFF | TGTGCCAGCAGCTTAATTGGCGGAAGTGAAGCTTTCTTT
TRBJ2-7 | TRBD1 | TRBV7-8 | many | CASSPFPGTGTYEQYF | TGTGCCAGCAGCCCATTCCCCGGGACAGGGACCTACGAGCAGTACTTC
TRBJ2-7 | NA | TRBV18 | few | CASSPRGASYEQYF | TGTGCCAGCTCACCACGAGGAGCCTCCTACGAGCAGTACTTC
TRBJ2-4 | TRBD2 | TRBV11-2 | NA | CASSSGTSGNIQYF | TGTGCCAGCAGCTCCGGGACTAGCGGAAACATTCAGTACTTC
TRBJ2-7 | NA | TRBV6-1 | few | CASSRGVIGEQYF | TGTGCCAGCTCCAGGGGGGTTATTGGAGAGCAGTACTTC
TRBJ2-7 | NA | TRBV12-3/TRBV12-4 | many | CASSRWDEQYF | TGTGCCAGCAGTAGGTGGGACGAGCAGTACTTC
TRBJ2-1 | TRBD1 | TRBV20-1 | NA | CSARQGASSSYNEQFF | TGCAGTGCTAGACAGGGGGCCTCCAGCTCCTACAATGAGCAGTTCTTC
TRBJ2-7 | TRBD2 | TRBV7-2 | NA | CASSSLTSGGAYYEQYF | TGTGCCAGCAGCTCCCTAACTAGCGGGGGGGCCTACTACGAGCAGTACTTC
TRBJ1-2 | NA | TRBV28 | many | CAAGPGAGGYTF | TGTGCCGCTGGACCTGGGGCGGGAGGCTACACCTTC
TRBJ2-7 | NA | TRBV7-2 | many | CASSLWSSYEQYF | TGTGCCAGCAGCTTATGGTCCAGCTACGAGCAGTACTTC
TRBJ2-1 | NA | TRBV14 | few | CASSQGENEQFF | TGTGCCAGCAGCCAAGGGGAAAATGAGCAGTTCTTC
TRBJ1-4 | NA | TRBV20-1 | NA | CSALGGSNEKLFF | TGCAGTGCTCTTGGGGGGAGTAATGAAAAACTGTTTTTT
TRBJ2-1 | TRBD2 | TRBV19 | many | CASSVLAGQSSYNEQFF | TGTGCCAGTAGTGTTCTAGCGGGACAAAGCTCCTACAATGAGCAGTTCTTC
TRBJ1-5 | NA | TRBV27 | NA | CASSLGVTGTGSLGNQPQHF | TGTGCCAGCAGTTTGGGGGTCACCGGGACCGGCTCTTTGGGCAATCAGCCCCAGCATTTT
TRBJ2-3 | TRBD2 | TRBV5-1 | few | CASSLAEDGLKRTSGGTDTQYF | TGCGCCAGCAGCTTGGCCGAGGATGGGTTGAAAAGGACTAGCGGCGGTACAGATACGCAGTATTTT
TRBJ1-6 | NA | TRBV12-3/TRBV12-4 | few | CASRDSSPLHF | TGTGCCAGCAGGGACAGTTCACCCCTCCACTTT